This T cell receptor beta chain was sequenced for a study of identical twins. Study-wide points: Models underpredicted monozygotic twin sharing of out-of-frame TCR alpha. Zero-insertion analyses were open to partial confounding by invariant MAIT and iNKT cells.

As for this clonotype: Its antigen is as yet unknown.

CDR3 length: 16 amino acids. With 6 bases removed from V and 6 bases from J, the gap between germline ends came to 20 bases. Germline V gives CDR1 MNHEY, CDR2 SMNVEV (reference sequence). TCRdb reanalysed the 5' RACE reads using MiXCR and keeps one entry per CDR3 protein. Of a few hundred thousand distinct CDR3 sequences in the sample, 7.5% to 10% were seen once. These data were also reused for a study on yellow fever vaccine responses in identical twins.

The specimen sequenced was PBMCs. The rearrangement uses TRBV27 and TRBJ2-2; tentatively, D is TRBD1 (5 bases). The sequence was collected from a woman in her late teens or twenties in good health. The CDR3 nucleotides read TGTGCCAGCAGGAACAGGTCTCCCGCCCGCGCCGGGGAGCTGTTTTTT. This encodes CASRNRSPARAGELFF.